The TCR beta chain described here comes from a study of vaccination effects on CD4 cells after COVID-19. Germline values: CDR1 MNHEY, CDR2 SVGAGI. There are 13 residues in the CDR3. Trimming left V 6 bases short and J 6 bases short, with 12 bases between. Before any sequencing was done, the ViraFEST assay used viral peptide pools to expand antigen-specific CD4+ T cells. Researchers isolated CD4+ T cells once approximately eleven days of culture had elapsed. For this clone: Its antigen is not identified.

Measured with immunoSEQ multiplex PCR; TCRdb has only the in-frame clones, and not every one. The table shows roughly 61,000 clones, with roughly 80% occurring only once. The chain links TRBV6-5 to TRBJ1-5, with D uncertain. This receptor was obtained from a human donor who received a COVID-19 vaccine. The sample consisted of CD4+ T cells from PBMCs cultured with HCoV-229E spike peptides, taken before COVID-19 vaccination. The CDR3 DNA sequence: TGTGCCAGCAGACTCGTCCAGACTCAGCCCCAGCATTTT. Amino acid sequence: CASRLVQTQPQHF.